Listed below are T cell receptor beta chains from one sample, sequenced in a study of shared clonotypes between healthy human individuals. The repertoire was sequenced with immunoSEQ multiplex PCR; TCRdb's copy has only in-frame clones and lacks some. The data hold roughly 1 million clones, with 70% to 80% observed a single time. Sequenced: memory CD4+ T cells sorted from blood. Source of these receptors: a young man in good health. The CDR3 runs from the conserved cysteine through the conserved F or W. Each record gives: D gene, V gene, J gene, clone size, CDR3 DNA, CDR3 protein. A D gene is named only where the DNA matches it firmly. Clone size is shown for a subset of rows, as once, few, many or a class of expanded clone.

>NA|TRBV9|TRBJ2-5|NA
TGTGCCAGCAGCGCATCGTGGGTTCAAGAGACCCAGTACTTC
CASSASWVQETQYF
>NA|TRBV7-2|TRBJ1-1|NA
TGTGCCAGCAGCCAAACCGTGACAGGGAACACTGAAGCTTTCTTT
CASSQTVTGNTEAFF
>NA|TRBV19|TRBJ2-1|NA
TGTGCCAGTAGTATTGGCAAGAGCTCCTACAATGAGCAGTTCTTC
CASSIGKSSYNEQFF
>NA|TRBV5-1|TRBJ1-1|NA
TGCGCCAGCAGCCGGGAGGGAGGTTTAGTAAACACTGAAGCTTTCTTT
CASSREGGLVNTEAFF
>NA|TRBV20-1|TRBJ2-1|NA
TGCAGTGCTAGAGCGAGGAATGAGCAGTTCTTC
CSARARNEQFF
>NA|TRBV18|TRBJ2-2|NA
TGTGCCAGCTCAACTACTCGAGGCGGGGAGCTGTTTTTT
CASSTTRGGELFF
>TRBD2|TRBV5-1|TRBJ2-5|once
TGCGCCAGCACCCCCAGGGGAGCGGGGGAAGAGACCCAGTACTTC
CASTPRGAGEETQYF
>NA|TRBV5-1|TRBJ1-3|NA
TGCGCCAGCAGCTCCAAAGACTCTGGAAACACCATATATTTT
CASSSKDSGNTIYF
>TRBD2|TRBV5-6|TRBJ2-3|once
TGTGCCAGCAGCCTGCGGGGGACTAGCGGACGCACAGATACGCAGTATTTT
CASSLRGTSGRTDTQYF
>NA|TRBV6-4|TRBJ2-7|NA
TGTGCCAGCAGTCTGTCACAGGTCGAAGGTTGGCAGTACTTC
CASSLSQVEGWQYF
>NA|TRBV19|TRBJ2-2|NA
TGTGCCAGTATCGAGGGCACCGGGGAGCTGTTTTTT
CASIEGTGELFF
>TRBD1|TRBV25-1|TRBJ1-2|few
TGTGCCAGCAGAAGAACAGGGGGCAGGGATGGCTACACCTTC
CASRRTGGRDGYTF
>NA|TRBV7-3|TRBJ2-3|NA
TGTGCCAGCAGCTACAGGGAGCGGCAGAGGGCCCTCGAAACAGATACGCAGTATTTT
CASSYRERQRALETDTQYF
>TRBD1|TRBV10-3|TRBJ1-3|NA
TGTGCCATCAAATCGACAGGGGGCTTTTCTGGAAACACCATATATTTT
CAIKSTGGFSGNTIYF
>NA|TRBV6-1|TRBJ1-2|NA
TGTGCCAGCAGACCGGCTGGGTCCTATGGCTACACCTTC
CASRPAGSYGYTF
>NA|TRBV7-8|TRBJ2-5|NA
TGTGCCAGCAGCGAAAGCGAGAGGATTCAGACCCAGTACTTC
CASSESERIQTQYF
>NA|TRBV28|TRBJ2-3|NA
TGTGCCAGCGGTAGAGATACGCAGTATTTT
CASGRDTQYF
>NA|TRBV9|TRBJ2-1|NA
TGTGCCAGCAGCGTAAGGACTGAATACAATGAGCAGTTCTTC
CASSVRTEYNEQFF
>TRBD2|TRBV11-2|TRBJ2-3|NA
TGTGCCAGCAGCCAACTAGCGAGGAGCACAGATACGCAGTATTTT
CASSQLARSTDTQYF
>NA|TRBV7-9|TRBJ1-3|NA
TGTGCCAGCAGCCCAGGGGCAGCTGGAAACACCATATATTTT
CASSPGAAGNTIYF
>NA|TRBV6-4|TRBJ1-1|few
TGTGCCAGCAGGAGAGAGATGAACACTGAAGCTTTCTTT
CASRREMNTEAFF
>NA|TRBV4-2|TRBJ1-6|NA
TGTGCCAGCAGCCAAGATCGGGAGTCACCCCTCCACTTT
CASSQDRESPLHF
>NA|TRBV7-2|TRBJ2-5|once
TGTGCCAGCAGCTTAGAGGGGTTGGGGACCCAGTACTTC
CASSLEGLGTQYF
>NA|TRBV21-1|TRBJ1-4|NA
TGTGCCAGCAGCAGCAAACCGGGACAGACTAATGAAAAACTGTTTTTT
CASSSKPGQTNEKLFF
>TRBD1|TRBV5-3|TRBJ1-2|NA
TGTGCCAGAAGAGAGACGGGACAGGGATACTATGGCTACACCTTC
CARRETGQGYYGYTF
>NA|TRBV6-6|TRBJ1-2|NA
TGTGCCAGCAGTTACAAGGGGGGCTATGGCTACACCTTC
CASSYKGGYGYTF
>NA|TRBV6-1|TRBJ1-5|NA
TGTGCCAGCAAAATTACGGGGCAGGAGCCCCAGCATTTT
CASKITGQEPQHF
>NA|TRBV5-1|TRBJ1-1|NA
TGCGCCAGCAGCTTGGTAGGGGAAACTGAAGCTTTCTTT
CASSLVGETEAFF
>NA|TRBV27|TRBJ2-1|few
TGTGCCAGCGATACCCCCCCCGGGTCCAATGAGCAGTTCTTC
CASDTPPGSNEQFF
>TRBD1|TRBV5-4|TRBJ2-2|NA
TGTGCCAGCAGCTTGATACAGGGGGCGTCCGGGGAGCTGTTTTTT
CASSLIQGASGELFF
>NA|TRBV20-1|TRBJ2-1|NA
TGCAGTGCTAGCGTCGGAGGTGAGCAGTTCTTC
CSASVGGEQFF
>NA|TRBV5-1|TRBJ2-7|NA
TGCGCCAGCAACGATCCCGGCCGAAGCTCCGAGCAGTACTTC
CASNDPGRSSEQYF
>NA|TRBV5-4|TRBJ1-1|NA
TGTGCCAGCAGCTTGGGGCCGGGGGCAGGGACTGAAGCTTTCTTT
CASSLGPGAGTEAFF
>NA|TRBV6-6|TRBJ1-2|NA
TGTGCCAGCAGTTACTTGGGGGGGCGCGATGGCTACACCTTC
CASSYLGGRDGYTF
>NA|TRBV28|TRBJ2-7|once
TGTGCCAGCAGTTTCCAGACTCACAACGAGCAGTACTTC
CASSFQTHNEQYF
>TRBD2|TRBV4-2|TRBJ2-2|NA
TGTGCCAGCAGCCAAGAAACTAGCGCCGGCGGGGAGCTGTTTTTT
CASSQETSAGGELFF
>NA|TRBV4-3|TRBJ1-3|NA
TGCGCCAGCAGCCAAGGGCCCACGGGCTCTGGAAACACCATATATTTT
CASSQGPTGSGNTIYF
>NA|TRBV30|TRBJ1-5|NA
TGTGCCTGGAGTCCGCCCACTACCTATTTTAATCAGCCCCAGCATTTT
CAWSPPTTYFNQPQHF
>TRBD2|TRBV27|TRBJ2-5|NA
TGTGCCAGCAGTCCTGGGACTAGCGGGAGGGTGGGAGAGACCCAGTACTTC
CASSPGTSGRVGETQYF
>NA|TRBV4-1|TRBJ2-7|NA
TGCGCCAGCAGCCAAGATTTCCCAGGGACCTCCTACGAGCAGTACTTC
CASSQDFPGTSYEQYF
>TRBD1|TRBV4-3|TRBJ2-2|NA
TGCGCCAGCAGCCAAGTCGGACAGGGGGCCGGGGAGCTGTTTTTT
CASSQVGQGAGELFF
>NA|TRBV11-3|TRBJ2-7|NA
TGTGCCAGCAGCCAAGATCAAAGCTCCTACGAGCAGTACTTC
CASSQDQSSYEQYF
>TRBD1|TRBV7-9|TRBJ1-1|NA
TGTGCCAGCAGCTTGACCAGGGGGAATACTGAAGCTTTCTTT
CASSLTRGNTEAFF
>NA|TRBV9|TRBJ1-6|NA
TGTGCCAGCAGCGTAGAGGGACAAACTAATTCACCCCTCCACTTT
CASSVEGQTNSPLHF
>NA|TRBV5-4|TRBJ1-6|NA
TGTGCCAGCAGCTTGGAGAGATCACCCCTCCACTTT
CASSLERSPLHF
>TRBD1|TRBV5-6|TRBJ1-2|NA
TGTGCCAGCAGCTTGGCCGTCGGGACAGGGGATGGCTACACCTTC
CASSLAVGTGDGYTF
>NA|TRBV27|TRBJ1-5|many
TGTGCCAGCAGACTAACCAGGGGTCAGCCCCAGCATTTT
CASRLTRGQPQHF
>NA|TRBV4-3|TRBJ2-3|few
TGCGCCAGCAGCCGCCGAAATTCGGGGAGCACAGATACGCAGTATTTT
CASSRRNSGSTDTQYF
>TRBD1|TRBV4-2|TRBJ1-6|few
TGTGCCAGCAGCCAAGATGGGTATTCAGGGGACAGCTATAATTCACCCCTCCACTTT
CASSQDGYSGDSYNSPLHF
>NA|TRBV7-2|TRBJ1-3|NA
TGTGCCAGCTCGTTACGGGGAGGAAACACCATATATTTT
CASSLRGGNTIYF
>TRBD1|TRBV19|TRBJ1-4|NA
TGTGCCAGTAATAGGGGACAGGGGAATGAAAAACTGTTTTTT
CASNRGQGNEKLFF
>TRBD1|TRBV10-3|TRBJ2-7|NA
TGTGCCATCAGGCCTGACAGGGGGTTATACGAGCAGTACTTC
CAIRPDRGLYEQYF
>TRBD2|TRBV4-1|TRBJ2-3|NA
TGCGCCAGCAGCCACCCCGGGGACCTAGCGGGGGGGCGGACAGATACGCAGTATTTT
CASSHPGDLAGGRTDTQYF
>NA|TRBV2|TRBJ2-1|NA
TGTGCCAGCAGTGATACCCGTTCTAGGTTACAGTTCTTC
CASSDTRSRLQFF
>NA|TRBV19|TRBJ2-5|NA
TGTGCCAGTAGTATACAGGGGCCAGGGGAGACCCAGTACTTC
CASSIQGPGETQYF
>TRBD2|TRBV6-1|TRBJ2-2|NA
TGTGCCAGCTTCACTAGCGGGAGGGACACCGGGGAGCTGTTTTTT
CASFTSGRDTGELFF